These T cell receptor beta chains were read from a single sample in a study of CD8+CD57+ T cells in acquired aplastic anemia. Using its own MiXCR run on the reads, TCRdb lists one record per CDR3 protein. This sample has about 150,000 distinct CDR3 sequences, with about 52% found just once. Sequenced material: sorted CD4+, CD8+, or CD8+CD57+ T cells (not recorded which) from PBMCs. The source of these receptors is a human donor with aplastic anemia. The CDR3 runs from the conserved cysteine through the conserved F or W. D genes are given only for firm matches. The listing skips clone size in some rows; elsewhere it reads once, few, many or a size class.

abundance	j_gene	v_gene	d_gene	CDR3aa	CDR3nt
few	TRBJ2-1	TRBV24-1	NA	CATLGLPVRYNEQFF	TGTGCCACTTTGGGACTCCCAGTAAGATACAATGAGCAGTTCTTC
NA	TRBJ2-5	TRBV29-1	NA	CSVERDTSTQETQYF	TGCAGCGTTGAACGGGACACTAGCACCCAAGAGACCCAGTACTTC
many	TRBJ1-5	TRBV20-1	NA	CSASRMLDSGSNQPQHF	TGCAGTGCTAGCAGGATGCTTGACTCGGGTAGCAATCAGCCCCAGCATTTT
many	TRBJ2-7	TRBV19	NA	CASSILPLYEQYF	TGTGCCAGTAGTATTCTGCCTTTGTACGAGCAGTACTTC
many	TRBJ1-2	TRBV29-1	NA	CSVQGHYGYTF	TGCAGCGTTCAGGGCCACTATGGCTACACCTTC
many	TRBJ2-7	TRBV19	NA	CASSILGDYEQYF	TGTGCCAGTAGTATATTGGGAGACTACGAGCAGTACTTC
NA	TRBJ2-3	TRBV9	NA	CASSSGAVSQCF	TGTGCCAGCAGCTCCGGGGCTGTCTCGCAGTGTTTT
NA	TRBJ2-1	TRBV7-3	TRBD1	CASSPTGQGIYNEQFF	TGTGCCAGCAGCCCGACCGGACAGGGAATATACAATGAGCAGTTCTTC
NA	TRBJ1-2	TRBV20-1	TRBD1	CSARAGGANQANYGYTF	TGCAGTGCTAGAGCAGGGGGGGCGAACCAAGCTAACTATGGCTACACCTTC
NA	TRBJ2-1	TRBV24-1	TRBD2	CATSPSGGYNEQFF	TGTGCCACCAGCCCTAGCGGGGGCTACAATGAGCAGTTCTTC
NA	TRBJ1-1	TRBV11-1	NA	CASSLGRMSTEAFF	TGTGCCAGCAGCTTAGGCAGGATGAGCACTGAAGCTTTCTTT
few	TRBJ1-2	TRBV15	NA	CATSSSDYGYTF	TGTGCCACCAGCAGCTCGGACTATGGCTACACCTTC
NA	TRBJ2-7	TRBV7-9	NA	CASSLGLMAEQYF	TGTGCCAGCAGCTTAGGACTAATGGCCGAGCAGTACTTC
many	TRBJ1-2	TRBV2	NA	CASSEGGGAYGYTF	TGTGCCAGCAGTGAAGGGGGGGGGGCCTATGGCTACACCTTC
many	TRBJ1-2	TRBV5-5	NA	CASSPDTNYGYTF	TGTGCCAGCAGCCCCGACACGAACTATGGCTACACCTTC
NA	TRBJ1-5	TRBV7-8	TRBD1	CASSSRQGGNQPQHF	TGTGCCAGCAGCTCTCGACAGGGCGGCAATCAGCCCCAGCATTTT
many	TRBJ1-5	TRBV7-9	NA	CASSLVMRDLSNQPQHF	TGTGCCAGCAGCTTAGTAATGAGGGATCTGAGCAATCAGCCCCAGCATTTT
once	TRBJ2-7	TRBV2	TRBD1	CASSEGQGGINEQYF	TGTGCCAGCAGTGAGGGACAGGGTGGGATTAACGAGCAGTACTTC
NA	TRBJ2-7	TRBV7-2	NA	CASSPGQYEQYF	TGTGCCAGCAGCCCCGGACAGTACGAGCAGTACTTC
NA	TRBJ2-2	TRBV7-6	NA	CASSLEGQGELFF	TGTGCCAGCAGCTTAGAAGGACAGGGGGAGCTGTTTTTT
many	TRBJ1-5	TRBV12-3/TRBV12-4	NA	CASRGGAGQPQHF	TGTGCCAGCAGGGGGGGGGCGGGTCAGCCCCAGCATTTT
NA	TRBJ2-1	TRBV19	TRBD2	CASSGRGAYNEQFF	TGTGCCAGTAGCGGGCGGGGGGCCTACAATGAGCAGTTCTTC
NA	TRBJ2-1	TRBV2	NA	CAGTGPNNNEQFF	TGTGCCGGAACAGGGCCGAACAACAATGAGCAGTTCTTC
NA	TRBJ2-1	TRBV20-1	NA	CSASVVDANEQFF	TGCAGTGCTAGTGTTGTCGACGCTAATGAGCAGTTCTTC
NA	TRBJ2-1	TRBV7-6	NA	CASSQIGNNEQFF	TGTGCCAGCAGCCAAATCGGTAACAATGAGCAGTTCTTC
NA	TRBJ2-1	TRBV29-1	TRBD1	CSHDRVNEQFF	TGCAGCCATGACAGGGTGAATGAGCAGTTCTTC
NA	TRBJ2-3	TRBV11-1	TRBD1	CASRPSGTGVNTQYF	TGTGCCAGCAGGCCCTCGGGGACAGGAGTCAATACGCAGTATTTT
NA	TRBJ1-2	TRBV20-1	TRBD1	CSATGTGRVGYTF	TGCAGTGCTACCGGGACAGGGAGGGTTGGCTACACCTTC
NA	TRBJ2-1	TRBV15	TRBD2	CATSRDGSGGDEQFF	TGTGCCACCAGCAGAGACGGTAGCGGGGGAGATGAGCAGTTCTTC
many	TRBJ2-7	TRBV12-3/TRBV12-4	TRBD1	CASSGRDRPSYEQYF	TGTGCCAGCAGTGGCCGGGACAGGCCCTCCTACGAGCAGTACTTC
few	TRBJ1-4	TRBV2	TRBD1	CASSEDRGIEKLFF	TGTGCCAGCAGTGAGGACAGGGGGATTGAAAAACTGTTTTTT
NA	TRBJ2-1	TRBV2	NA	CASSGFSYNEQFF	TGTGCCAGTAGCGGCTTCTCCTACAATGAGCAGTTCTTC
NA	TRBJ2-3	TRBV29-1	NA	CSVEEGQDTQYF	TGCAGCGTTGAAGAGGGACAAGATACGCAGTATTTT
NA	TRBJ1-5	TRBV10-2	NA	CASRLDDSRNQPQHF	TGCGCCAGCCGCTTAGATGATTCAAGAAATCAGCCCCAGCATTTT
once	TRBJ2-2	TRBV19	NA	CASSEDTGELFF	TGTGCCAGTAGTGAGGACACCGGGGAGCTGTTTTTT
many	TRBJ1-5	TRBV7-2	NA	CASSLGPLGQPQHF	TGTGCCAGCAGCTTAGGGCCGCTGGGGCAGCCCCAGCATTTT
many	TRBJ1-2	TRBV4-3	NA	CASSQDLGDRNYGYTF	TGCGCCAGCAGCCAAGATCTGGGTGACCGCAACTATGGCTACACCTTC
NA	TRBJ2-7	TRBV7-9	NA	CASSPQQGYEQYF	TGTGCCAGCAGCCCACAACAGGGCTACGAGCAGTACTTC
NA	TRBJ1-1	TRBV14	NA	CASSIKTGGNTEAFF	TGTGCCAGCAGCATTAAAACAGGCGGGAACACTGAAGCTTTCTTT
few	TRBJ1-6	TRBV24-1	NA	CATRGDLNSPLHF	TGTGCCACCAGAGGAGACTTGAATTCACCCCTCCACTTT
NA	TRBJ2-4	TRBV6-1	TRBD2	CASNSRRENIQYF	TGTGCCAGCAACTCCAGGCGGGAGAACATTCAGTACTTC
NA	TRBJ2-1	TRBV2	NA	CASSDSVGGPTSEQFF	TGTGCCAGCAGTGATTCGGTCGGGGGGCCCACCAGTGAGCAGTTCTTC
few	TRBJ1-1	TRBV29-1	NA	CSVRRGRTNTEAFF	TGCAGCGTTCGCCGCGGACGGACCAACACTGAAGCTTTCTTT
many	TRBJ1-2	TRBV10-3	NA	CAISNRVYGYTF	TGTGCCATCAGTAACAGGGTCTATGGCTACACCTTC
NA	TRBJ2-2	TRBV6-2/TRBV6-3	TRBD1	CASSSGTGDTGELFF	TGTGCCAGCAGTTCCGGGACAGGGGACACCGGGGAGCTGTTTTTT
few	TRBJ1-2	TRBV20-1	NA	CSAARDGYTF	TGCAGTGCTGCCCGGGATGGCTACACCTTC